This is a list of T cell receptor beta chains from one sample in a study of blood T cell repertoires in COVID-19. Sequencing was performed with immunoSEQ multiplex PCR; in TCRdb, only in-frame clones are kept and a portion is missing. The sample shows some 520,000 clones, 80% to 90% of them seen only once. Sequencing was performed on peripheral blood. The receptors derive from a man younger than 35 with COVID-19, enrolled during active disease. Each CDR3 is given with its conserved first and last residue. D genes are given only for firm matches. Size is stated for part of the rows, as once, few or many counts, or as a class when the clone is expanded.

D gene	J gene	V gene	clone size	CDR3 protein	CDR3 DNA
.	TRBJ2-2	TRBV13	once	CASSLRGFDTGELFF	TGTGCCAGCAGCTTACGAGGTTTCGACACCGGGGAGCTGTTTTTT
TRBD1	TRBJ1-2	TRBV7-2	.	CASSLIHRGLDGYTF	TGTGCCAGCAGCTTAATCCACAGGGGGCTTGATGGCTACACCTTC
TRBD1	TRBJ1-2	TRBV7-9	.	CASSSAGQGISYGYTF	TGTGCCAGCAGCTCAGCGGGACAGGGTATAAGCTATGGCTACACCTTC
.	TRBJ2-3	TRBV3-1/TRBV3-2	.	CASSRSAVTQYF	TGTGCCAGCAGCCGGTCCGCGGTTACGCAGTATTTT
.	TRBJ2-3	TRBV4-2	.	CASSQAAGEGDTQYF	TGTGCCAGCAGCCAAGCGGCAGGGGAAGGGGATACGCAGTATTTT
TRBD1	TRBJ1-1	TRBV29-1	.	CSGWDRGLSEAFF	TGCAGCGGGTGGGACAGGGGGCTCTCTGAAGCTTTCTTT
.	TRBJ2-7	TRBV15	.	CATSARLTYEQYF	TGTGCCACCAGCGCGCGATTAACCTACGAGCAGTACTTC
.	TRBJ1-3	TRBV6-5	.	CASRADRSSGNTIYF	TGTGCCAGCAGAGCGGACCGAAGCTCTGGAAACACCATATATTTT
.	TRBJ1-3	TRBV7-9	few	CASSSGQISGNTIYF	TGTGCCAGCAGCTCCGGACAGATCTCTGGAAACACCATATATTTT
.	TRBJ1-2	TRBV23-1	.	CASSPRERYGYTF	TGCGCCAGCAGTCCCCGGGAGCGCTATGGCTACACCTTC
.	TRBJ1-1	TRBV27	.	CASSSRQNTEAFF	TGTGCCAGCAGCTCACGACAGAACACTGAAGCTTTCTTT
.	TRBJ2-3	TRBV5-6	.	CASSLVGALADTQYF	TGTGCCAGCAGCTTGGTAGGGGCACTCGCAGATACGCAGTATTTT
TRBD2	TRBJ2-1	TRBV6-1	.	CASSEAGGRVGNEQFF	TGTGCCAGCAGTGAAGCTGGCGGGAGGGTTGGCAATGAGCAGTTCTTC
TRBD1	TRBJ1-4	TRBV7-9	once	CASSLTGANEKLFF	TGTGCCAGCAGCCTGACAGGGGCTAATGAAAAACTGTTTTTT
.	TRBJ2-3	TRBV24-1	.	CATSGAGDTQYF	TGTGCCACCTCTGGGGCCGGGGATACGCAGTATTTT
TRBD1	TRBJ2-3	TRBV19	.	CASSGSRDSSTDTQYF	TGTGCCAGTAGTGGAAGCCGGGACAGTTCCACAGATACGCAGTATTTT
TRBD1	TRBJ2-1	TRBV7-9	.	CASSGDRYNEQFF	TGTGCCAGCAGCGGGGACAGGTACAATGAGCAGTTCTTC
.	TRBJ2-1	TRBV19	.	CASSKGGSSYNEQFF	TGTGCCAGTAGTAAGGGTGGGAGCTCCTACAATGAGCAGTTCTTC
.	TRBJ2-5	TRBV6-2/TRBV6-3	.	CASSIGRGQETQYF	TGTGCCAGCAGCATTGGAAGGGGCCAAGAGACCCAGTACTTC
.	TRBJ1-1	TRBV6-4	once	CASDTSPGQLAFF	TGTGCCAGCGATACCTCTCCCGGACAGTTAGCTTTCTTT
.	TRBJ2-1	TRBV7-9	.	CASSLVGNEQFF	TGTGCCAGCAGCTTAGTCGGCAATGAGCAGTTCTTC
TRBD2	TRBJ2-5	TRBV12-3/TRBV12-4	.	CASSSSGGKTQYF	TGTGCCAGCAGTTCGAGCGGGGGTAAGACCCAGTACTTC
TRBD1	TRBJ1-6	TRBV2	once	CARDRGPGANNSPLHF	TGTGCCAGGGACAGGGGCCCGGGCGCCAATAATTCACCCCTCCACTTT
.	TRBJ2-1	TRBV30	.	CAWGLAVGGYNEQFF	TGTGCCTGGGGGTTAGCGGTTGGAGGCTACAATGAGCAGTTCTTC
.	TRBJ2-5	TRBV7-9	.	CASSLSTGQETQYF	TGTGCCAGCAGCTTAAGTACGGGACAAGAGACCCAGTACTTC
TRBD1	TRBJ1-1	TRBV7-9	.	CASRDRSATEAFF	TGTGCCAGCAGGGACAGGTCGGCCACTGAAGCTTTCTTT
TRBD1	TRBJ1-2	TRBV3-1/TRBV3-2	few	CASNHAQTGPYGYTF	TGTGCCAGCAACCACGCCCAGACAGGGCCCTATGGCTACACCTTC
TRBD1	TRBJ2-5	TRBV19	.	CASSQYPGQGETQYF	TGTGCCAGTAGTCAATACCCCGGACAGGGGGAGACCCAGTACTTC
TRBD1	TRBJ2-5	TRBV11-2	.	CASSEMTGGAETQYF	TGTGCCAGCAGCGAAATGACAGGGGGCGCGGAGACCCAGTACTTC
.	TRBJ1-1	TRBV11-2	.	CASSLFFNTEAFF	TGTGCCAGCAGCTTATTCTTTAACACTGAAGCTTTCTTT
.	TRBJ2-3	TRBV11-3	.	CASSPGGKTQYF	TGTGCCAGCAGCCCTGGCGGGAAAACGCAGTATTTT
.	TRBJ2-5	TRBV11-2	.	CASSLRDMGSQYF	TGTGCCAGCAGCTTACGGGACATGGGATCCCAGTACTTC
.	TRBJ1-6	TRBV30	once	CAWSPDGNSPLHF	TGTGCCTGGAGCCCCGACGGGAATTCACCCCTCCACTTT
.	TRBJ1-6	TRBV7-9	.	CASSFQQGVGNSPLHF	TGTGCCAGCAGCTTTCAACAGGGAGTGGGTAATTCACCCCTCCACTTT
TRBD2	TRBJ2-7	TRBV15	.	CATSSISGDYEQYF	TGTGCCACCAGCAGTATTAGCGGGGACTACGAGCAGTACTTC
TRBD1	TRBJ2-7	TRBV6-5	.	CASSYTGQGAEQYF	TGTGCCAGCAGTTATACAGGACAGGGGGCCGAGCAGTACTTC
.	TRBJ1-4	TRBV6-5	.	CASRTRTGLNEKLFF	TGTGCCAGCAGAACACGGACTGGACTAAATGAAAAACTGTTTTTT
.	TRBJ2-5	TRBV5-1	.	CASSLAPGLETQYF	TGCGCCAGCAGCTTGGCCCCAGGGTTAGAGACCCAGTACTTC
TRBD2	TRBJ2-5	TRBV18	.	CASSPRTSGRTETQYF	TGTGCCAGCTCACCTAGGACTAGCGGGAGGACAGAGACCCAGTACTTC
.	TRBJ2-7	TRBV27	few	CASSLTGSPYEQYF	TGTGCCAGCAGCCTTACCGGGAGCCCCTACGAGCAGTACTTC
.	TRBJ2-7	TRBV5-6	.	CASSFPRLDSYEQYF	TGTGCCAGCAGCTTCCCTCGTCTCGACAGCTACGAGCAGTACTTC
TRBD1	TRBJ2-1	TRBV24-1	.	CATSDSGQGVYNEQFF	TGTGCCACCAGTGATTCCGGACAGGGGGTCTATAATGAGCAGTTCTTC
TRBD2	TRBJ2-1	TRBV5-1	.	CASSLVLAGTYNEQFF	TGCGCCAGCAGCTTGGTACTAGCGGGGACCTACAATGAGCAGTTCTTC
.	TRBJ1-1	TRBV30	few	CAWSVQRNTEAFF	TGTGCCTGGAGTGTACAGAGGAACACTGAAGCTTTCTTT
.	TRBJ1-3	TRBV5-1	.	CASSLLGDVDTIYF	TGCGCCAGCAGCTTGTTAGGGGATGTAGACACCATATATTTT
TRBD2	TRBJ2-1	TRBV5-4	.	CASSSAGTRNNEQFF	TGTGCCAGCAGCTCCGCCGGGACTAGGAACAATGAGCAGTTCTTC
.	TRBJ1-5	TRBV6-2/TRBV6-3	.	CASSYYSSDQPQHF	TGTGCCAGCAGTTACTACAGTAGTGATCAGCCCCAGCATTTT
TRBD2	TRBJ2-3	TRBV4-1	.	CASSLTSGFPPDTQYF	TGCGCCAGCAGCTTGACTAGCGGGTTTCCTCCAGATACGCAGTATTTT
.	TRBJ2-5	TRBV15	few	CATSNGKGETQYF	TGTGCCACCAGCAACGGGAAAGGGGAGACCCAGTACTTC
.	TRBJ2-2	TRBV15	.	CATSRRKAGNTGELFF	TGTGCCACCAGCCGACGCAAGGCAGGGAACACCGGGGAGCTGTTTTTT
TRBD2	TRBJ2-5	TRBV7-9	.	CATSRGGTSGPIQETQYF	TGTGCCACCTCTCGCGGGGGGACTAGCGGGCCTATCCAAGAGACCCAGTACTTC
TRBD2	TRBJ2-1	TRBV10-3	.	CAMRVGSSGAPGNEQFF	TGTGCCATGAGAGTGGGGTCTAGCGGGGCCCCGGGGAATGAGCAGTTCTTC
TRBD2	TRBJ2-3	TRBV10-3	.	CAISALAGGQTDTQYF	TGTGCCATCAGTGCTTTAGCGGGGGGCCAGACAGATACGCAGTATTTT
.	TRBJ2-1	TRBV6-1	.	CASSEGRTVGTYEQFF	TGTGCCAGCAGTGAAGGTAGGACAGTGGGGACATATGAGCAGTTCTTC
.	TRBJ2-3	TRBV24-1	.	CATSAGTRQDTDTQYF	TGTGCCACCAGTGCCGGAACCAGACAAGACACAGATACGCAGTATTTT
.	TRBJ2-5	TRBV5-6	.	CASSLGVAEETQYF	TGTGCCAGCAGCTTGGGGGTAGCGGAAGAGACCCAGTACTTC
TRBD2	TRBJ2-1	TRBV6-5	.	CASRPGTSGIDEQFF	TGTGCCAGCAGACCCGGGACTAGTGGCATCGATGAGCAGTTCTTC
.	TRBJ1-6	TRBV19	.	CASMAGNSPLHF	TGTGCCAGTATGGCGGGGAATTCACCCCTCCACTTT
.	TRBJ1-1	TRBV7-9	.	CASSLADRLNTEAFF	TGTGCCAGCAGCTTAGCTGACAGGTTGAACACTGAAGCTTTCTTT
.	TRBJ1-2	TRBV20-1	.	CSVDSVGGYTF	TGCAGTGTTGACAGTGTGGGAGGCTACACCTTC